This T cell receptor beta chain was recovered during a study of regulatory T cells in long-lasting Graves disease (dated by TCRdb to the early 2020s). Looking at the study overall: Newly diagnosed Graves' disease patients had taken antithyroid drugs for less than 3 months. The study was registered as a clinical trial and conducted in China. A total of approximately 35 samples were covered by TCR sequencing, comprising some 13 persistent and around 20 newly diagnosed Graves' disease patients. Patients with persistent Graves' disease were compared with patients with newly diagnosed Graves' disease using TCR sequencing and RNA sequencing of peripheral blood. General study outcomes and caveats: More public clonotypes were shared among persistent patients (roughly 2,700) than among newly diagnosed patients (roughly 1,000). The small sample size was acknowledged by the authors as a limitation that may reduce accuracy. Peripheral blood alone was examined, since thyroid tissue, which constituted the primary lesion, could not be accessed. Persistent Graves' disease patients showed lower TCR Shannon entropy and fewer highly expanded clones than newly diagnosed patients, suggesting clonal expansion. Only the TCR beta chain was sequenced and analyzed. Preferential use of TRBV28, TRBJ1-2 and TRBJ2-5 was observed in persistent disease, whereas TRBV20-1 and TRBJ2-1 were favored in newly diagnosed disease.

The time point label, read with the paper, signifies: newly diagnosed GD, antithyroid drugs for less than 3 months. RNA was extracted from PBMCs in TRIzol for both TCR sequencing and RNA sequencing. The diagnosis of Graves' disease followed American Thyroid Association guidelines. Patients were recruited from an endocrinology department in Xi'an, China. From each patient, about 9.7 milliliters of peripheral blood was collected into an EDTA anticoagulant tube. Ficoll Paque Plus density gradient separation was used to isolate PBMCs, and no further T cell sorting was done. An Agilent 2100 Bioanalyzer and agarose gel were used to check RNA quality, and a NanoDrop 2000 was used to measure RNA concentration. Libraries were built with multiplex PCR. TCRdb records Illumina HiSeq 4000 as the sequencer. CDR3 regions were amplified by Arm-PCR with iRepertoire HTBI primers to construct TCR beta libraries. PCR products were gel purified before sequencing. In the paper's pipeline: Gene usage analysis of CDR3 amino acid clonotypes relied on the roughly 60 TRBV and fewer than 15 TRBJ segments identified across samples. COPE and FqMerger were used to merge the filtered high-quality paired reads into contigs. BLAST was used to align contigs to IMGT TRBV, TRBD and TRBJ reference genes, and CDR3 was defined according to IMGT. Any clonotype with a frequency above 0.1% was classified as a highly expanded clone. Repertoire diversity was measured by Shannon entropy, and V-J evenness by the Gini coefficient. A clonotype was considered public if more than one individual shared it. TCRdb took the public reads, trimmed them with fastp at Q25, ran MiXCR for clone calling and kept in-frame beta chains. Each CDR3 protein appears once, grouped with its most common genes and DNA. Clone size and V and J calls follow TCRdb, not the original study. The sample contains 620,000 or so distinct CDR3 sequences, roughly 15% of them found a single time. The ten biggest clones cover 18% of the sample.

V is reduced by 4 bases and J by 8 bases, leaving a spacing of 6 bases between them. Spanning cysteine to phenylalanine, the CDR3 consists of 11 amino acids. The retained sequence is limited to the CDR3, 33 bases, with the frame set at the first base. The germline V gene gives CDR1 as MNHNS and CDR2 as SASEGT. Turning to this clonotype: This clone's antigen is unknown. The sample holds no much larger clone one base away, and base qualities are not on file.

These same records also appear under a second study, on T cells in Graves' hyperthyroidism and ophthalmopathy. As the second paper documents: Stable Graves' hyperthyroidism was defined as no progression to ophthalmopathy during 18 months of follow-up. The hyperthyroidism patients were between 18 and 65 years old and newly diagnosed, with a disease duration of less than 2 months. Any patient with an uncontrolled infection, another autoimmune disease, pregnancy or lactation was excluded. Clinical symptoms, serum thyroxine and TRAb, thyroid ultrasound, and orbital computed tomography formed the basis for the diagnoses. A first-round RT-PCR of the TCR CDR3 used the HTBI primer set with the Qiagen OneStep RT-PCR kit. Most expanded thyroid clonotypes (frequency above 0.001) were also found in blood, which suggests that blood repertoires may mirror thyroid immune responses. A 13 V-J signature model separated ophthalmopathy from stable hyperthyroidism, with 87.88% sensitivity and 81.08% specificity in cross-validation and 80%/75% in testing. During validation, the model predicted progression to ophthalmopathy a median of around 7 months ahead of onset, with more than 60% sensitivity and almost 75% specificity. To identify distinguishing TCR V-J signatures, a discovery cohort of about a hundred patients was used, comprising 43 with Graves' ophthalmopathy and some 57 with stable Graves' hyperthyroidism. Prospective prediction of ophthalmopathy was tested in an independent validation cohort of 18 to 20 hyperthyroidism patients and 15 to 17 patients who later progressed to ophthalmopathy. The approximately 98 discovery patients were randomly divided into training and test sets at a 7:3 ratio. The study also compared thyroid tissue and blood T-cell repertoires from over 5 Graves' hyperthyroidism patients. Following sampling, methimazole starting at 30 mg daily was given to hyperthyroidism patients, and high-dose intravenous methylprednisolone was given to ophthalmopathy patients. Libraries were constructed in a second round of multiplex PCR, after which size selection and purification were carried out. The libraries were sequenced on an Illumina HiSeq2000 using paired-end 100 bp reads. SOAPnuke was used to process the raw data, removing reads that contained adapters or uncalled bases, had a mean Phred below 15, or lacked an exact match to the constant primer or identifier. COPE v1.2.5 was used to merge high-quality paired reads, and clonotypes were defined as unique nucleotide sequences. MiTCR v1.1 was used to align clonotypes to the IMGT TRBV, TRBD and TRBJ reference segments. The analysis was restricted to V-J combinations with a frequency above 0.0001, which together covered 99% to 99.2% of the repertoires. A TCS score was defined as the ratio between F50 (clonal expansion) and ExV (chaos), using BLOSUM62-based TCRdist between CDR3 peptides within each V-J. Welch's t-statistics and random forest reduced around 520 V-J features to 10 to 15, which were used in a naive Bayes classifier (R e1071). No statistical method was used to fix the sample size in advance, and group allocation was not hidden from the investigators. The paper describes TCR Vbeta CDR3 sequencing of 135 peripheral blood samples, made up of roughly 40 ophthalmopathy patients, roughly 72 hyperthyroidism patients and 17 progressor patients.

The V gene is TRBV6-1 and the J gene is TRBJ2-1, with the D gene uncertain. The origin of this receptor is a woman aged 30 to 39 with Graves disease. Donor details come from another sample of the same person, matched by shared clones. This specimen consisted of peripheral blood mononuclear cells (PBMCs), obtained at new diagnosis, from a patient treated with antithyroid drugs. The nucleotide sequence is given as TGTGCCAGCAGTGCGTACCATGAGCAGTTCTTC. This is translated as CASSAYHEQFF.